This entry lists 19 T cell receptor beta chains sequenced from one sample in a study of blood T cell repertoires in COVID-19. Assay: immunoSEQ multiplex PCR; the TCRdb copy retains only in-frame clones and omits some. In the table there are some 160,000 clones, roughly nine tenths of which are singletons. The sample comprised peripheral blood. The source is a man aged 60 to 75 with acute or convalescent COVID-19.

This sequence joins TRBV15 and TRBJ2-3, with 10 nucleotides matching TRBD2. The V and J ends lost 1 base and 3 bases, in that order; junction bases with no gene match: 4. This CDR3 contains 16 residues. CDR1 and CDR2 (germline): LNHNV, YYDKDF (reference sequence). The CDR3 loop is CATSRAQTSGTDTQYF. CDR3 sequence (DNA): TGTGCCACCAGCAGAGCACAGACTAGCGGGACAGATACGCAGTATTTT.

The rearrangement uses TRBV5-1 and TRBJ1-6; TRBD1 matches at 8 bases. The J segment lost 7 bases and the V segment lost 8 bases, leaving 5 bases of the junction unmatched. The germline V gene encodes CDR1 SGHRS and CDR2 YFSETQ. The CDR3 runs to 13 residues. The CDR3 protein is CASTQGENSPLHF. The CDR3 bases are TGCGCCAGTACACAGGGGGAAAATTCACCCCTCCACTTT.

The rearrangement joins TRBV19 to TRBJ1-5; D is possibly TRBD1 (6 bases). V lost 0 bases and J 5 bases, leaving 11 bases between the germline ends. Per the germline V gene, CDR1 is LNHDA and CDR2 is SQIVND (reference sequence). The CDR3 runs to 15 residues. The CDR3 loop is CASSIDFQGYQPQHF. As DNA, the CDR3 is TGTGCCAGTAGTATAGATTTCCAGGGGTATCAGCCCCAGCATTTT. The complete variable domain, with remaining parts taken from reference TRBV19 and TRBJ1-5, reads DGGITQSPKYLFRKEGQNVTLSCEQNLNHDAMYWYRQDPGQGLRLIYYSQIVNDFQKGDIAEGYSVSREKKESFPLTVTSAQKNPTAFYLCASSIDFQGYQPQHFGDGTRLSIL.

This rearrangement joins TRBV30 to TRBJ1-5; no clear D. Trimming removed 5 bases at V and 3 bases at J, with 14 bases between. Germline CDR1 reads GTSNPN; CDR2 reads SVGIG (reference sequence). This CDR3 has 14 residues. The CDR3 DNA follows: TGTGCCTGGGGTCTTGGCAGTAACAATCAGCCCCAGCATTTT. This codes for CAWGLGSNNQPQHF. Supplemented by reference TRBV30 and TRBJ1-5, the full variable domain reads SQTIHQWPATLVQPVGSPLSLECTVEGTSNPNLYWYRQAAGRGLQLLFYSVGIGQISSEVPQNLSASRPQDRQFILSSKKLLLSDSGFYLCAWGLGSNNQPQHFGDGTRLSIL.

This clone was observed a single time. The chain employs TRBV5-1 and TRBJ2-3, with D possibly TRBD2 on 6 matching bases. The CDR3 spans 16 residues. The V end lost 0 bases, the J end lost 0 bases, and 11 bases lay between the germline ends. Germline V CDR1 and CDR2: SGHRS, YFSETQ. The DNA of the CDR3 is TGCGCCAGCAGCTTGGTTGGCGGGGCTAGCACAGATACGCAGTATTTT. It translates to CASSLVGGASTDTQYF.

J is TRBJ2-7 and V is TRBV27; D is possibly TRBD1 (6 bases). V was shortened by 3 bases and J by 2 bases, with 20 bases between the two germline ends. This CDR3 has 17 amino acids. Germline CDR1 MNHEY, CDR2 SMNVEV (reference sequence). This CDR3 is CASSLNPGTRGPYEQYF. In DNA, the CDR3 is TGTGCCAGCAGTTTGAATCCGGGGACACGGGGCCCCTACGAGCAGTACTTC.

The chain recombines TRBV12-5 with TRBJ2-3; a possible D gene is TRBD1 (6 bases). This CDR3 has 19 amino acids. CDR1 is LGHNT, CDR2 FRNRAP, per germline. V was trimmed by 2 bases and J by 2 bases, leaving 23 bases between them. The DNA of the CDR3 is TGTGCTAGTGGTTTGTCGATGGTAGACAGGTTCCGCAACACAGATACGCAGTATTTT. Translated: CASGLSMVDRFRNTDTQYF. The variable domain in full, with the rest retrieved from reference TRBV12-5 and TRBJ2-3, is DARVTQTPRHKVTEMGQEVTMRCQPILGHNTVFWYRQTMMQGLELLAYFRNRAPLDDSGMPKDRFSAEMPDATLATLKIQPSEPRDSAVYFCASGLSMVDRFRNTDTQYFGPGTRLTVL.

The CDR3 coding sequence is TGTGCCAGCAGTTACCCGAGAGCGGGGGGGACGGATACGCAGTATTTT. Translation: CASSYPRAGGTDTQYF. The J gene is TRBJ2-3, the V gene TRBV6-5; 10 positions agree with TRBD2. This CDR3 is 16 amino acids long. V trimming: 2 bases; J trimming: 6 bases; junction bases outside the gene matches: 8. The V gene's germline CDR1 is MNHEY and CDR2 SVGAGI.

V is TRBV3-1 (or the pseudogene TRBV3-2) and J is TRBJ2-3; the D gene is possibly TRBD2 (5 bases). Trimming removed 3 bases at V and 2 bases at J, with 6 bases between. Germline assignment: CDR1 LGHDT and CDR2 YNNKEL (reference sequence). This CDR3 has 13 amino acids. CDR3 nucleotides: TGTGCCAGCAGCCAGGAGGTCACAGATACGCAGTATTTT. It encodes CASSQEVTDTQYF.

CDR3 loop: CASSLRLAGSYEQYF. CDR3 sequence (DNA): TGTGCCAGTAGTCTCCGACTAGCGGGGTCCTACGAGCAGTACTTC. The rearrangement joins TRBV19 to TRBJ2-7; 11 bases map to TRBD2. The length of the CDR3 is 15 residues. Germline V gene data show CDR1 as LNHDA and CDR2 as SQIVND (reference sequence). Trimming took 5 bases from V and 1 from J; bases not matched to a gene: 4.

The chain links TRBV19 to TRBJ2-2; D is perhaps TRBD2 (6 bases). CDR3 length: 15 amino acids. CDR1 LNHDA and CDR2 SQIVND come from the germline V gene (reference sequence). Trimming took 2 bases from V and 6 from J, leaving 13 bases between them. The CDR3 here is CASSISGVVAGELFF. CDR3 in DNA: TGTGCCAGTAGTATATCGGGGGTGGTCGCCGGGGAGCTGTTTTTT.

V is TRBV3-1 (or the pseudogene TRBV3-2) and J is TRBJ2-2, with TRBD2 matching over 7 bases. CDR1 is LGHDT and CDR2 is YNNKEL in the germline V gene (reference sequence). CDR3 length: 16 residues. J gave up 2 bases and V 3 bases, and 6 bases lay outside the gene matches. The CDR3 protein is CASSHTSGANTGELFF. CDR3 coding DNA: TGTGCCAGCAGCCACACCAGCGGGGCCAACACCGGGGAGCTGTTTTTT.

This chain connects TRBV7-6 to TRBJ1-1, with 10 bases lining up with TRBD1. The CDR3 length is 15 residues. Unmatched junction bases numbered 5, after V lost 5 bases and J lost 2 bases. Germline CDR1 reads SGHVS; CDR2 reads FNYEAQ. The CDR3 here is CASSTRTGGNTEAFF. In nucleotides, the CDR3 is TGTGCCAGCAGCACACGGACAGGGGGAAACACTGAAGCTTTCTTT.

This clone was recorded once. This chain joins TRBV27 and TRBJ1-6; perhaps TRBD1 as D (5 bases). Germline V lookup: CDR1 MNHEY, CDR2 SMNVEV (reference sequence). This CDR3 has 16 amino acids. V dropped 7 bases and J dropped 5 bases, with 18 bases sitting between them. CDR3 in DNA: TGTGCCAGCACAGGGAGGAGAACCATGAATAATTCACCCCTCCACTTT. Protein: CASTGRRTMNNSPLHF.

The rearrangement joins TRBV6-5 to TRBJ2-6; 7 positions agree with TRBD1. V dropped 10 bases and J dropped 0; count of bases not matched to a gene: 3. The CDR3 has 14 amino acids. Germline V gene sequence: CDR1 MNHEY, CDR2 SVGAGI. In DNA form, the CDR3 reads TGTGCCACCCACAGGGGCTCTGGGGCCAACGTCCTGACTTTC. Protein: CATHRGSGANVLTF.

This sequence joins TRBV7-9 and TRBJ2-7; 8 nucleotides line up with TRBD1. Germline V gene data show CDR1 as SEHNR and CDR2 as FQNEAQ (reference sequence). The CDR3 sequence is 14 residues long. The trim removed 3 bases at V and 1 base at J, leaving 2 bases unmatched. CDR3 region: CASSFRDRSYEQYF. The CDR3 DNA sequence: TGTGCCAGCAGCTTCCGGGACAGGTCCTACGAGCAGTACTTC.

The chain uses TRBV9 and TRBJ2-7; 8 bases agree with TRBD2. The germline gives CDR1 SGDLS, CDR2 YYNGEE. V trimming: 4 bases; J trimming: 1 base; junction bases outside the gene matches: 4. This CDR3 region has 14 residues. In DNA form, the CDR3 reads TGTGCCAGCAGCATGACTAGCGTATCCTACGAGCAGTACTTC. Amino acids: CASSMTSVSYEQYF.

The chain joins TRBV7-6 to TRBJ1-1; no clear D. This CDR3 comprises 18 residues. CDR1 and CDR2 (germline): SGHVS, FNYEAQ. V shed 8 bases and J shed 0 bases, with 25 bases lying between them. CDR3 in amino acids: CASSRGQTTPTMNTEAFF. CDR3 DNA: TGTGCCAGCTCCAGAGGGCAGACGACCCCGACTATGAACACTGAAGCTTTCTTT. Filled out from reference TRBV7-6 and TRBJ1-1, the complete variable domain reads GAGVSQSPRYKVTKRGQDVALRCDPISGHVSLYWYRQALGQGPEFLTYFNYEAQQDKSGLPNDRFSAERPEGSISTLTIQRTEQRDSAMYRCASSRGQTTPTMNTEAFFGQGTRLTVV.

The chain uses TRBV7-6 and TRBJ1-5; weak D call: TRBD1 (6 bases). Looked up from germline, CDR1 is SGHVS and CDR2 is FNYEAQ. The CDR3 consists of 15 residues. V gave up 2 bases and J gave up 6 bases, with 14 bases separating them. CDR3 region: CASSLNQGRGQPQHF. In DNA form, the CDR3 reads TGTGCCAGCAGCTTAAATCAGGGGCGCGGTCAGCCCCAGCATTTT.